One sample yielded the 15 T cell receptor beta chains listed below, sequenced in a study of T cell responses to AZD1222 COVID-19 vaccine (dated by TCRdb to the early 2020s). Library creation used the immunoSEQ multiplex PCR assay. This is the immuneACCESS table as TCRdb keeps it, with only in-frame sequences that have V and J called. A part of the clones is gone; compared with another copy, unresolved V genes explain less than half, and the rest is unexplained. The sample contains 52,000 or so clones, approximately 85% of them found a single time. Roughly 19% of the sample comes from the top ten. The sample's time point label is to be understood as: baseline before first vaccination. The treatment or condition label, as the study defines it: meningococcal conjugate vaccine given as trial control. The sample was peripheral blood, taken on day 0 of MenACWY control vaccination. These receptors all stem from an adult in good health.

The chain has TRBV5-4 and TRBJ1-3; 7 bases are shared with TRBD1. Trimming took 4 bases from V and 0 from J; bases not matched to a gene: 16. This CDR3 has 19 residues. The germline V gene has CDR1 SGHNT and CDR2 YYREEE (reference sequence). CDR3 protein: CASSPVPMTGKGSGNTIYF. CDR3 DNA sequence: TGTGCCAGCAGCCCCGTACCAATGACAGGGAAAGGCTCTGGAAACACCATATATTTT.

The rearrangement uses TRBV20-1 and TRBJ1-6; TRBD1 is a possible D gene (5 bases). The germline V and J ends were trimmed by 3 bases and 10 bases, with 10 bases remaining between them. Germline CDR1 reads DFQATT; CDR2 reads SNEGSKA (reference sequence). This CDR3 has 12 residues. CDR3 protein: CSASGGNSPLHF. In DNA, the CDR3 is TGCAGTGCTAGTGGGGGGAACTCACCCCTCCACTTT.

J is TRBJ2-2 and V is TRBV18; D not resolved. The CDR3 runs to 13 residues. The V and J ends lost 6 bases and 6 bases respectively, with 11 bases between them. Looked up from germline, CDR1 is KGHSH and CDR2 is LQKENI. CDR3 coding DNA: TGTGCCAGCTCGCCTGGTAGGGCCGGGGAGCTGTTTTTT. Amino acids: CASSPGRAGELFF. Using reference TRBV18 and TRBJ2-2 for the parts outside the CDR3, the full variable domain is NAGVMQNPRHLVRRRGQEARLRCSPMKGHSHVYWYRQLPEEGLKFMVYLQKENIIDESGMPKERFSAEFPKEGPSILRIQQVVRGDSAAYFCASSPGRAGELFFGEGSRLTVL.

The chain recombines TRBV28 with TRBJ2-3, with 7 bases fitting TRBD2. Trimming took 10 bases from V and 7 from J; bases not matched to a gene: 14. There are 14 residues in the CDR3. Germline V gene lookup returns CDR1 MDHEN and CDR2 SYDVKM. CDR3 in amino acids: CATGPGGGQHTQYF. The CDR3, as DNA: TGTGCCACCGGCCCTGGGGGAGGGCAACATACGCAGTATTTT.

The V gene is TRBV6-5, the J gene TRBJ2-3, with D uncertain. The germline V gene has CDR1 MNHEY and CDR2 SVGAGI. The CDR3 covers 15 residues. V lost 7 bases and J 2 bases, leaving 16 bases between the germline ends. CDR3 bases: TGTGCCAGCATCGTGGACGGTGGGCCCACAGATACGCAGTATTTT. Amino acids: CASIVDGGPTDTQYF.

This clone was seen many times. The chain employs TRBV30 and TRBJ1-6, with unresolved D. Trimming left V 1 base short and J 2 bases short, with 12 bases between. Looked up from germline, CDR1 is GTSNPN and CDR2 is SVGIG (reference sequence). This CDR3 spans 16 amino acids. The CDR3 region is CAWSAFMLTYNSPLHF. CDR3 bases: TGTGCCTGGAGTGCATTTATGCTCACCTATAATTCACCCCTCCACTTT. Supplemented by reference TRBV30 and TRBJ1-6, the full variable domain reads SQTIHQWPATLVQPVGSPLSLECTVEGTSNPNLYWYRQAAGRGLQLLFYSVGIGQISSEVPQNLSASRPQDRQFILSSKKLLLSDSGFYLCAWSAFMLTYNSPLHFGNGTRLTVT.

J is TRBJ1-2 and V is TRBV6-5; D gene unclear. The V gene's germline CDR1 is MNHEY and CDR2 SVGAGI. The CDR3 covers 10 residues. V gave up 9 bases and J gave up 5 bases, with 7 bases separating them. The CDR3: CARLEYGYTF. CDR3 nucleotides: TGTGCCAGACTGGAGTATGGCTACACCTTC.

This clone was found once. The J gene is TRBJ1-4, the V gene TRBV7-2; TRBD1 matches 8 bases. Germline V lookup: CDR1 SGHTA, CDR2 FQGNSA. V lost 5 bases to trimming and J lost 3 bases; unmatched junction nucleotides: 5. The CDR3 extends over 15 amino acids. The CDR3 sequence: CASSVTGGANEKLFF. CDR3 nucleotides: TGTGCCAGCAGCGTTACAGGGGGGGCTAATGAAAAACTGTTTTTT.

In its sample, this clone was seen a few times. This sequence joins TRBV7-9 and TRBJ2-7; 10 positions match TRBD2. Germline-derived CDR1 and CDR2 are SEHNR and FQNEAQ (reference sequence). Unmatched junction bases numbered 3, after V lost 4 bases and J lost 0 bases. The CDR3 spans 15 residues. CDR3 DNA sequence: TGTGCCAGCAGCTATGGGACTAGCGCCTCCTACGAGCAGTACTTC. Protein product: CASSYGTSASYEQYF.

This sequence joins TRBV19 and TRBJ1-5, with 9 nucleotides matching TRBD1. CDR3 size: 16 residues. The germline V gene encodes CDR1 LNHDA and CDR2 SQIVND (reference sequence). Losses at the gene ends were 6 bases for V and 3 bases for J; bases not matched to a gene: 9. CDR3 residues: CASSHRGLGNNQPQHF. CDR3 coding DNA: TGTGCCAGTAGCCACAGGGGGCTGGGAAACAATCAGCCCCAGCATTTT.

Only a few counts were recorded for this clone. The DNA of the CDR3 is TGTGAAGCGACTAGCGACCTCTACGAGCAGTACTTC. It specifies CEATSDLYEQYF. V is TRBV6-5 and J is TRBJ2-7; 8 nucleotides align to TRBD2. The V gene's germline CDR1 is MNHEY and CDR2 SVGAGI. The CDR3 covers 12 residues.

The DNA of the CDR3 is TGTGCCAGCAGCTTTACTAGCGAGTCCACCGGGGAGCTGTTTTTT. Amino acids: CASSFTSESTGELFF. This chain connects TRBV7-3 to TRBJ2-2, with 7 bases aligning to TRBD2. This CDR3 contains 15 residues. V trimming: 3 bases; J trimming: 4 bases; junction bases outside the gene matches: 5. The germline CDR1 and CDR2 sequences are SGHTA and FQGTGA. The full variable domain, rest sourced from reference TRBV7-3 and TRBJ2-2, is GAGVSQTPSNKVTEKGKYVELRCDPISGHTALYWYRQSLGQGPEFLIYFQGTGAADDSGLPNDRFFAVRPEGSVSTLKIQRTERGDSAVYLCASSFTSESTGELFFGEGSRLTVL.

The rearrangement uses TRBV2 and TRBJ1-5, with D possibly being TRBD1 (5 bases). Trimming removed 6 bases from V and 1 base from J, with 7 bases in between. This CDR3 has 13 amino acids. Looked up from germline, CDR1 is SNHLY and CDR2 is FYNNEI. CDR3 region: CASSRESNQPQHF. For the CDR3, the DNA is TGTGCCAGCAGCAGGGAGAGCAATCAGCCCCAGCATTTT.

In nucleotides, the CDR3 is TGTGCCAGTCGGGGGACTATACCTTACGAGCAGTACTTC. Residues: CASRGTIPYEQYF. The genes are TRBV19 and TRBJ2-7; 7 nucleotides line up with TRBD2. CDR1 is LNHDA, CDR2 SQIVND, per germline (reference sequence). This CDR3 spans 13 amino acids. V dropped 8 bases and J dropped 4; count of bases not matched to a gene: 8.

This chain uses TRBV7-9 with TRBJ1-2; 7 bases are shared with TRBD1. In germline, CDR1 is SEHNR, CDR2 FQNEAQ (reference sequence). The CDR3 length is 15 residues. J was trimmed by 6 bases and V by 6 bases; bases with no gene match: 13. CDR3 DNA: TGTGCCAGCAGGAAGAACACAGGGGTAGTGGATGGCTACACCTTC. This encodes CASRKNTGVVDGYTF. The entire variable domain, with the rest obtained from reference TRBV7-9 and TRBJ1-2, is as follows: DTGVSQNPRHKITKRGQNVTFRCDPISEHNRLYWYRQTLGQGPEFLTYFQNEAQLEKSRLLSDRFSAERPKGSFSTLEIQRTEQGDSAMYLCASRKNTGVVDGYTFGSGTRLTVV.